This is a list of T cell receptor beta chains from one sample in a study of OX40 agonist ivuxolimab in advanced cancers. Profiled with immunoSEQ multiplex PCR; TCRdb holds only in-frame clones, not every one. The sample consists of tens of thousands of clones, 91% of them appearing once. Material: CD4+ or CD8+ T cells sorted from blood, obtained in a trial of the OX40 agonist ivuxolimab. Source of these receptors: an adult with an advanced solid tumor such as melanoma, head and neck, liver or kidney cancer. Both conserved end residues are part of each CDR3. The D gene is left open where the match is weak. Clone size is stated in some rows and not others, as once, few, many or a class when expanded.

D gene,J gene,clone size,V gene,CDR3 protein,CDR3 DNA
NA,TRBJ1-1,NA,TRBV2,CASYKRGERNTEAFF,TGTGCCAGCTATAAACGAGGGGAGAGAAACACTGAAGCTTTCTTT
NA,TRBJ2-1,NA,TRBV5-6,CASSLSLSYNEQFF,TGTGCCAGCAGCTTGAGCCTCTCCTACAATGAGCAGTTCTTC
NA,TRBJ1-2,NA,TRBV6-6,CASSLNLVGDYGYTF,TGTGCCAGCAGCCTGAATCTTGTCGGGGACTATGGCTACACCTTC
TRBD1,TRBJ1-1,NA,TRBV2,CASRAGQGLNTEAFF,TGTGCCAGCAGGGCCGGACAGGGCCTGAACACTGAAGCTTTCTTT
NA,TRBJ2-3,NA,TRBV7-8,CASSLVVDTQYF,TGTGCCAGCAGCTTAGTCGTAGATACGCAGTATTTT
NA,TRBJ1-1,once,TRBV19,CASSISDTEAFF,TGTGCCAGTAGTATCTCGGACACTGAAGCTTTCTTT
NA,TRBJ1-6,NA,TRBV28,CASWGKALPISPLHF,TGTGCCAGCTGGGGCAAGGCTCTACCGATCTCACCCCTCCACTTT
TRBD1,TRBJ1-4,NA,TRBV28,CASSLLQGAREKLFF,TGTGCCAGCAGTTTATTACAGGGGGCAAGGGAAAAACTGTTTTTT
TRBD1,TRBJ1-5,NA,TRBV28,CASSSPLQGGQPQHF,TGTGCCAGCAGTTCGCCCCTCCAGGGGGGCCAGCCCCAGCATTTT
NA,TRBJ1-2,NA,TRBV12-5,CASGPTGNYGYTF,TGTGCTAGTGGACCAACAGGGAACTATGGCTACACCTTC
NA,TRBJ2-6,NA,TRBV7-8,CASSLFAGLNSGANVLTF,TGTGCCAGCAGCTTATTTGCGGGACTGAACTCTGGGGCCAACGTCCTGACTTTC
NA,TRBJ2-5,NA,TRBV4-3,CASSQDQGQGWETQYF,TGCGCCAGCAGCCAAGATCAAGGGCAGGGATGGGAGACCCAGTACTTC
TRBD2,TRBJ2-3,NA,TRBV7-2,CASSWETSVSTDTQYF,TGTGCCAGCAGCTGGGAGACTAGCGTTAGCACAGATACGCAGTATTTT
NA,TRBJ1-5,NA,TRBV19,CASTALGQWNQPQHF,TGTGCCAGTACCGCACTGGGCCAGTGGAATCAGCCCCAGCATTTT
NA,TRBJ2-3,NA,TRBV7-6,CASSPGPGTDTQYF,TGTGCCAGCAGCCCCGGGCCGGGCACAGATACGCAGTATTTT
NA,TRBJ2-4,NA,TRBV19,CASNIPGVAKNIQYF,TGTGCCAGTAATATTCCAGGGGTAGCCAAAAACATTCAGTACTTC
NA,TRBJ1-6,NA,TRBV25-1,CASRDVADSPLHF,TGTGCCAGCAGAGACGTAGCGGATTCACCCCTCCACTTT
TRBD2,TRBJ2-1,NA,TRBV6-6,CASSSRGSDNEQFF,TGTGCCAGCAGTTCGCGGGGGAGCGACAATGAGCAGTTCTTC
NA,TRBJ1-2,once,TRBV28,CASSIARGGNGYTF,TGTGCCAGCAGTATTGCCCGGGGGGGAAATGGCTACACCTTC
NA,TRBJ2-5,NA,TRBV7-8,CASSVTLGSGFGETQYF,TGTGCCAGCAGCGTTACCCTTGGAAGTGGGTTTGGAGAGACCCAGTACTTC
NA,TRBJ1-1,few,TRBV30,CAWSVGGGTEAFF,TGTGCCTGGAGTGTCGGTGGAGGCACTGAAGCTTTCTTT
NA,TRBJ2-1,NA,TRBV6-4,CASSGGEYNEQFF,TGTGCCAGCAGTGGCGGGGAATACAATGAGCAGTTCTTC
NA,TRBJ2-1,NA,TRBV2,CASSDQTPDLNEQFF,TGTGCCAGCAGTGACCAGACACCGGACTTAAATGAGCAGTTCTTC
NA,TRBJ2-5,NA,TRBV4-2,CASSPQNFRRGQETQYF,TGTGCCAGCAGCCCTCAAAATTTCAGACGGGGACAAGAGACCCAGTACTTC
NA,TRBJ2-3,NA,TRBV30,CAWGNGILPTQITDTQYF,TGTGCCTGGGGAAATGGGATCCTCCCGACCCAAATCACAGATACGCAGTATTTT
NA,TRBJ2-4,NA,TRBV6-1,CASSPWPKNIQYF,TGTGCCAGCAGCCCTTGGCCCAAAAACATTCAGTACTTC
NA,TRBJ1-3,NA,TRBV4-2,CASSQDVGLNTIYF,TGTGCCAGCAGCCAAGATGTGGGGTTGAACACCATATATTTT
TRBD1,TRBJ1-5,once,TRBV19,CASPPGQWHQPQHF,TGTGCCAGTCCCCCGGGACAGTGGCATCAGCCCCAGCATTTT
NA,TRBJ1-3,NA,TRBV6-6,CASGSSGNTTYF,TGTGCCAGTGGGAGCTCTGGAAACACCACATATTTT
TRBD1,TRBJ2-5,NA,TRBV14,CASSLTGVQETQYF,TGTGCCAGCAGCCTCACAGGGGTACAAGAGACCCAGTACTTC
TRBD2,TRBJ2-1,NA,TRBV14,CASSHSLWALTSGGAIEQFF,TGTGCCAGCAGCCACTCACTATGGGCCTTAACTAGCGGGGGGGCCATCGAGCAGTTCTTC
NA,TRBJ2-3,NA,TRBV28,CASMSWGTDTQYF,TGTGCCAGCATGTCTTGGGGCACAGATACGCAGTATTTT
TRBD2,TRBJ2-1,NA,TRBV9,CASSETSGSRSEQFF,TGTGCCAGCAGCGAAACTAGCGGGAGTCGAAGTGAGCAGTTCTTC
NA,TRBJ1-2,few,TRBV30,CAWSGGRGYTF,TGTGCCTGGAGCGGGGGGCGAGGCTACACCTTC
NA,TRBJ1-6,NA,TRBV30,CAWSVLNSRQGSPLHF,TGTGCCTGGAGTGTTCTAAATTCACGGCAGGGCTCACCCCTCCACTTT
TRBD1,TRBJ1-1,once,TRBV28,CASSPETGIGTEAFF,TGTGCCAGCAGTCCAGAGACAGGGATCGGCACTGAAGCTTTCTTT
TRBD2,TRBJ2-7,NA,TRBV7-6,CASSPGAGSSYEQYF,TGTGCCAGCAGCCCCGGAGCGGGATCCTCCTACGAGCAGTACTTC
NA,TRBJ2-7,once,TRBV14,CASSYSYEQYF,TGTGCCAGCAGTTACTCCTACGAGCAGTACTTC
NA,TRBJ1-5,NA,TRBV5-5,CASSLAIGQPQHF,TGTGCCAGCAGCTTGGCCATAGGCCAGCCCCAGCATTTT
NA,TRBJ2-3,NA,TRBV5-1,CASSLAGDTQYF,TGCGCCAGCAGCTTGGCGGGAGATACGCAGTATTTT